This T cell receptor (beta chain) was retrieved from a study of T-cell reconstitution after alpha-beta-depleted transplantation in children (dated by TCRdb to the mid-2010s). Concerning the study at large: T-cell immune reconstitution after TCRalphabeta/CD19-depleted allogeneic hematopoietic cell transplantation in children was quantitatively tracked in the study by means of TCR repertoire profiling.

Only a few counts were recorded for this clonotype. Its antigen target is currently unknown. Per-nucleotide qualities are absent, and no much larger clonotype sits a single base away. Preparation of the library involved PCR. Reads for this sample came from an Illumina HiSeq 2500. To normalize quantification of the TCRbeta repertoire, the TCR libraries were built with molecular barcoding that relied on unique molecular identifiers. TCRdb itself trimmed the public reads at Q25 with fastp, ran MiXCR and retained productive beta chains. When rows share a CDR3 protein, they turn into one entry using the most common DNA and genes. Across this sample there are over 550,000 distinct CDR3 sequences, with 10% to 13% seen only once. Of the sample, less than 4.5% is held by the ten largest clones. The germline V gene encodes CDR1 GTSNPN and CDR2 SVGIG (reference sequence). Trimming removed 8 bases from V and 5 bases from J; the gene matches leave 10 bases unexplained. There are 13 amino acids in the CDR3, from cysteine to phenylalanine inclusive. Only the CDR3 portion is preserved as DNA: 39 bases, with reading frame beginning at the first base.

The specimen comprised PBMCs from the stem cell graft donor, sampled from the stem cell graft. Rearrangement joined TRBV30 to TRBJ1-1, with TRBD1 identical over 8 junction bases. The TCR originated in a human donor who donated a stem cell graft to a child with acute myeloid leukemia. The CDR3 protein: CAGNGQGATEAFF. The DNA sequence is TGTGCCGGCAACGGGCAGGGGGCGACTGAAGCTTTCTTT.